A selection of T cell receptor beta chains follows, all from one sample in a study of blood T cells in healthy people across ages. TCRdb itself ran the 5' RACE reads through MiXCR, one entry per CDR3 protein. The data show under 1,000,000 distinct CDR3 sequences, approximately 35% seen once. The sequenced sample was blood. All receptors derive from a man younger than 30 in good health. CDR3s include the opening cysteine and the closing phenylalanine or tryptophan. D genes are given only for firm matches. Clone size, where shown, is once, few, many, or a class for clones that have expanded.

TRBJ2-5 TRBV20-1 . TRBD1 TGCAGTGCAACACCAGGGGGTCTTCCAATCTCTCAAGAGACCCAGTACTTC CSATPGGLPISQETQYF
TRBJ1-6 TRBV10-3 . TRBD1 TGTGCCATCAACCAGGGGGCCGATAATTCACCCCTCCACTTT CAINQGADNSPLHF
TRBJ2-1 TRBV25-1 few . TGTGCCAGCAGTGAATTGGGGCAGGGTGGGTTATCCTACAATGAGCAGTTCTTC CASSELGQGGLSYNEQFF
TRBJ1-1 TRBV20-1 . . TGCAGTGCTGGGGCAAACTTGAACACTGAAGCTTTCTTT CSAGANLNTEAFF
TRBJ1-5 TRBV18 . . TGTGCCAGCTCAGGTACGGAGCAGCCCCAGCATTTT CASSGTEQPQHF
TRBJ2-7 TRBV28 few . TGTGCCAGCACCCCGCGGTACAGGGTCTCCTACAATGAGCAGTACTTC CASTPRYRVSYNEQYF
TRBJ1-4 TRBV4-2 many TRBD1 TGTGCCAGCAGCCCCACACTCCGGAGACAGGGGAATGAAAAACTGTTTTTT CASSPTLRRQGNEKLFF
TRBJ2-3 TRBV30 few TRBD2 TGTGCCTGGAGTGTGCATAGCGGGGGGGGAACAGATACGCAGTATTTT CAWSVHSGGGTDTQYF
TRBJ2-1 TRBV14 . TRBD1 TGTGCCAGCAGCCAAGGCGGGACAGGGAGTTACAATGAGCAGTTCTTC CASSQGGTGSYNEQFF
TRBJ1-5 TRBV12-3/TRBV12-4 many . TGTGCCAGCAGTCGAGACTTAAATCAGCCCCAGCATTTT CASSRDLNQPQHF
TRBJ2-4 TRBV28 . . TGTGCCAGCACTCTGGGAGGGGGAGCCAAAAACATTCAGTACTTC CASTLGGGAKNIQYF
TRBJ2-1 TRBV11-2 few TRBD1 TGTGCCAGCAGCATGAGACAGGGGCTATACAATGAGCAGTTCTTC CASSMRQGLYNEQFF
TRBJ2-7 TRBV10-3 many . TGTGCCATCAGTGGGACACTTTACGAGCAGTACTTC CAISGTLYEQYF
TRBJ2-2 TRBV4-3 . . TGCGCCAGCAGCCCCTACAGCGGGACAGCGAACACCGGGGAGCTGTTTTTT CASSPYSGTANTGELFF
TRBJ1-1 TRBV4-1 . TRBD1 TGCGCCAGCAGCCGAGGACAGGGGGTAAGGAACACTGAAGCTTTCTTT CASSRGQGVRNTEAFF
TRBJ1-1 TRBV10-3 few . TGTGCCATCGGGGTCGGACAGACTGTGACTGAAGCTTTCTTT CAIGVGQTVTEAFF
TRBJ1-1 TRBV20-1 few TRBD1 TGCAGTGCTAGAGACAGACAGGGGACTGGCACTGAAGCTTTCTTT CSARDRQGTGTEAFF
TRBJ2-5 TRBV3-1 . . TGTGCCAGCAGCCAAGGGGACGGGACTCTGGTTTTGGAGACCCAGTACTTC CASSQGDGTLVLETQYF
TRBJ1-5 TRBV7-8 . . TGTGCCAGCAGCTTAGCATTTCGAGGGAGACGCAATCAGCCCCAGCATTTT CASSLAFRGRRNQPQHF
TRBJ2-2 TRBV12-3/TRBV12-4 . . TGTGCCAGCAGCACGACCCTCAGGGGATATCGGGACACCGGGGAGCTGTTTTTT CASSTTLRGYRDTGELFF
TRBJ2-4 TRBV12-3/TRBV12-4 few . TGTGCCAGCAGTTTTGCCTGTTTAGCCAAAAACATTCAGTACTTC CASSFACLAKNIQYF
TRBJ2-7 TRBV6-2/TRBV6-3 many TRBD1 TGTGCCACCCGGGACAGACGCAGCTACGAGCAGTACTTC CATRDRRSYEQYF
TRBJ2-5 TRBV27 once . TGTGCCAGCAGGGGCGACCCGCGGGAAGGGGAGACCCAGTACTTC CASRGDPREGETQYF
TRBJ2-7 TRBV20-1 many . TGCAGTGCTTTCACGGACTCCTACGAGCAGTACTTC CSAFTDSYEQYF
TRBJ1-2 TRBV27 . . TGTGCCAGCAGTGGATCCGTTCGGGGGTACTATGGCTACACCTTC CASSGSVRGYYGYTF